Listed here is a single TCR beta chain. Authors' processing steps: Amplified reference gene primers provided the basis for estimating nucleated cell counts. Sequencing used immunoSEQ multiplex PCR; TCRdb keeps in-frame clones, though not all of them. V, J and clone size derive from that table, while D and trimming were established from the DNA sequence. The sample has 70,000 to 100,000 clones; more than 70% are singletons. The data were taken from a study of blood T cell repertoires in COVID-19. About the research overall: Collection of acute and convalescent COVID-19 samples took place in the United States, Italy and Spain. T cells, B-cell-depleted T cells, or PBMCs provided the cDNA or gDNA that served as material.

The sample consisted of peripheral blood. The source of this sequence is a woman aged 80 or older with active COVID-19.

CDR3 in amino acids: CASSPRLRAGAGETQYF. DNA for the CDR3: TGTGCCAGCAGCCCACGACTACGAGCGGGAGCTGGAGAGACCCAGTACTTC. This sequence joins TRBV3-1 (or the pseudogene TRBV3-2) and TRBJ2-5, with TRBD2 matching over 8 bases. The CDR3 extends over 17 amino acids. Germline CDR1 LGHDT, CDR2 YNNKEL (reference sequence). V trimming: 4 bases; J trimming: 4 bases; junction bases outside the gene matches: 14.